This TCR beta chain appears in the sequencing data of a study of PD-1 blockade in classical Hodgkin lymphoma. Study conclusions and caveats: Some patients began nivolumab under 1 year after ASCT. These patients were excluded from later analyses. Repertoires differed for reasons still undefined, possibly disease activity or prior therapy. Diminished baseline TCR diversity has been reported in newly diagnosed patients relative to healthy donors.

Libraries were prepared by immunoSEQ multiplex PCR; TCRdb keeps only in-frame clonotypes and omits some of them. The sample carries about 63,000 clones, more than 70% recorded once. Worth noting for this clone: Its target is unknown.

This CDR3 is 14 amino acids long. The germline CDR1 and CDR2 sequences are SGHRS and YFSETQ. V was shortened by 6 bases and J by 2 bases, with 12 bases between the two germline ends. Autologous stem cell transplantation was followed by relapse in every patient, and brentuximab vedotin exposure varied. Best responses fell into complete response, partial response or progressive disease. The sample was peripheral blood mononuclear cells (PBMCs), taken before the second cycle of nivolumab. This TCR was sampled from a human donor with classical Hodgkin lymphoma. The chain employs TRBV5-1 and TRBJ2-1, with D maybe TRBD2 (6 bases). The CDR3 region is CASTTGTPYNEQFF. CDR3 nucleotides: TGCGCCAGCACCACCGGGACTCCCTACAATGAGCAGTTCTTC.